These T cell receptor beta chains were read from a single sample in a study of radiotherapy plus CTLA-4 blockade in lung cancer. Generated by immunoSEQ multiplex PCR, the TCRdb table keeps only in-frame clones and is missing some. The profile shows about 90,000 clones, roughly four fifths of them singletons. Sequenced here: peripheral blood, sampled from a patient treated with radiotherapy plus ipilimumab. The receptors were sampled from a human donor with non-small cell lung cancer that progressed on radiotherapy plus ipilimumab. Each CDR3 is given with its conserved first and last residue. Fields, in order: V gene, J gene, CDR3 protein.

>TRBV15|TRBJ1-4
CATSRERGTNEKLFF
>TRBV4-3|TRBJ1-1
CASSSQGGIGEAFF
>TRBV12-5|TRBJ2-1
CASGLGLGSNEQFF
>TRBV19|TRBJ2-7
CASSMVRGREQYF
>TRBV6-6|TRBJ1-6
CASSYEVWDNSPLHF
>TRBV23-1|TRBJ1-2
CASSQPTSNYGYTF
>TRBV10-3|TRBJ1-2
CAISTAGEGYTF
>TRBV15|TRBJ1-2
CATSRETRVRAGYTF
>TRBV11-2|TRBJ2-2
CASSYDTGELFF
>TRBV19|TRBJ2-2
CASSIGQGKTGELFF
>TRBV7-9|TRBJ2-5
CASSPGTGGWETQYF
>TRBV5-1|TRBJ2-3
CASSPYTPDTQYF